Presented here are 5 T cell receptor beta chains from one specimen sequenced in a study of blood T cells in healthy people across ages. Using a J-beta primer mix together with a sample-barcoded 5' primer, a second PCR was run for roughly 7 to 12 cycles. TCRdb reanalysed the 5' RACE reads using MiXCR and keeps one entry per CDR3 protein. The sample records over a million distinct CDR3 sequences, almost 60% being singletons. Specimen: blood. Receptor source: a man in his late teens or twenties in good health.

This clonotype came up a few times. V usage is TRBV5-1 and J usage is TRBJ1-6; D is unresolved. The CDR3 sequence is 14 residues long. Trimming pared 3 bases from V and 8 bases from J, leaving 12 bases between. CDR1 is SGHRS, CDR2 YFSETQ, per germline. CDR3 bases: TGCGCCAGCAGCTCGGATCCGAGGGATTCACCCCTCCACTTT. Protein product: CASSSDPRDSPLHF. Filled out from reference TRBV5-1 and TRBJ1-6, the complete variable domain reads KAGVTQTPRYLIKTRGQQVTLSCSPISGHRSVSWYQQTPGQGLQFLFEYFSETQRNKGNFPGRFSGRQFSNSRSEMNVSTLELGDSALYLCASSSDPRDSPLHFGNGTRLTVT.

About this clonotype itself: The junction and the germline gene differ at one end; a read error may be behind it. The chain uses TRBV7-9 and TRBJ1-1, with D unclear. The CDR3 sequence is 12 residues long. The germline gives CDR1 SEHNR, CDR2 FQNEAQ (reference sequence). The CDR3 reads CSSSLQDTEAFF. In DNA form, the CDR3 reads TGTTCCAGCAGCTTGCAGGATACTGAAGCTTTCTTT.

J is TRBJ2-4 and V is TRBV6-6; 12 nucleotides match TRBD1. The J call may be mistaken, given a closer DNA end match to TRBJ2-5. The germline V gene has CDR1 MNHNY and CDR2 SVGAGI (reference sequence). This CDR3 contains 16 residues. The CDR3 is CASSSQGTGGRETQYF. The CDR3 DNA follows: TGTGCCAGCAGTTCCCAGGGGACAGGGGGCCGGGAGACCCAGTACTTC.

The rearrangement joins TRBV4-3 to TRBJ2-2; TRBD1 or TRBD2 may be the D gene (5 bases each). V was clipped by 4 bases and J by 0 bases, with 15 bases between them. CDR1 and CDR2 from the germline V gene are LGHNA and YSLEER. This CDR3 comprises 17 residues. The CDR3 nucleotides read TGCGCCAGCAGCCTTGTTTTCGGGGCCACGAACACCGGGGAGCTGTTTTTT. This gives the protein CASSLVFGATNTGELFF.

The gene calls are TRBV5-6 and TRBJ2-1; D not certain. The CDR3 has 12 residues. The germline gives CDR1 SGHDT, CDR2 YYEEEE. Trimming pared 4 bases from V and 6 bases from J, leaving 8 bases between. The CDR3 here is CASSAYPNEQFF. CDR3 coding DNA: TGTGCCAGCAGCGCTTATCCCAATGAGCAGTTCTTC.